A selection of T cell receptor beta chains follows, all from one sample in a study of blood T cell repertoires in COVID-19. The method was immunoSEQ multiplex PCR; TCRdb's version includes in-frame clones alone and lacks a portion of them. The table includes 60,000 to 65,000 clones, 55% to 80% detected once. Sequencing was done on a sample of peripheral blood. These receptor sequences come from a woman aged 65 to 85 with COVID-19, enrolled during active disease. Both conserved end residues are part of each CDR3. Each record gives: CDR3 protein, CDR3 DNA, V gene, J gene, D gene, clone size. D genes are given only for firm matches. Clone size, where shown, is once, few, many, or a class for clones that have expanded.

CASSLGTGLVGETQYF,TGTGCCAGCAGCTTGGGGACAGGCCTCGTTGGGGAGACCCAGTACTTC,TRBV5-6,TRBJ2-5,TRBD1,.
CASSTGQFANTGELFF,TGTGCCAGCAGCACGGGACAGTTCGCGAACACCGGGGAGCTGTTTTTT,TRBV7-9,TRBJ2-2,TRBD1,.
CASSPFQEARADTQYF,TGTGCCAGCAGTCCTTTCCAGGAGGCGAGGGCCGATACGCAGTATTTT,TRBV14,TRBJ2-3,.,.
CASSTDGRGNYGYTF,TGTGCCAGCAGCACGGACGGACGGGGGAACTATGGCTACACCTTC,TRBV6-5,TRBJ1-2,.,.
CASSVGGGQNNEQFF,TGTGCCAGCAGCGTAGGAGGGGGCCAAAACAATGAGCAGTTCTTC,TRBV9,TRBJ2-1,TRBD1,.
CASSYSASRGPYQPQHF,TGTGCCAGCAGTTACTCGGCGAGCAGGGGACCATATCAGCCCCAGCATTTT,TRBV6-2/TRBV6-3,TRBJ1-5,.,.
CASRDSSGANVLTF,TGTGCCAGTAGGGACTCCTCTGGGGCCAACGTCCTGACTTTC,TRBV19,TRBJ2-6,.,few
CASSYGGTGGTEQFF,TGTGCCAGCAGTTACGGTGGAACAGGGGGCACTGAGCAGTTCTTC,TRBV6-5,TRBJ2-1,TRBD1,.
CASSFSGDHEQYF,TGTGCCAGCAGTTTCTCAGGGGACCACGAGCAGTACTTC,TRBV12-3/TRBV12-4,TRBJ2-7,.,.
CAIRTGTGGNEQFF,TGTGCCATCAGAACCGGGACAGGGGGGAATGAGCAGTTCTTC,TRBV10-3,TRBJ2-1,TRBD1,once
CASSSSGSGGIEQFF,TGTGCCAGTAGTTCCTCTGGTAGCGGGGGGATTGAGCAGTTCTTC,TRBV19,TRBJ2-1,TRBD2,.
CASSSFSTAGELFF,TGTGCCAGCAGCTCCTTTTCTACCGCCGGGGAGCTGTTTTTT,TRBV11-3,TRBJ2-2,.,.
CASSQGALVPEAFF,TGCGCCAGCAGTCAGGGGGCCCTAGTTCCTGAAGCTTTCTTT,TRBV5-1,TRBJ1-1,TRBD1,.
CASGAASNQPQHF,TGCGCCAGCGGGGCAGCAAGCAATCAGCCCCAGCATTTT,TRBV10-2,TRBJ1-5,.,.
CASRTGGWTEAFF,TGTGCCAGCAGGACAGGGGGGTGGACTGAAGCTTTCTTT,TRBV6-5,TRBJ1-1,TRBD1,.
CATGTGISGNTIYF,TGTGCCACCGGGACAGGCATCTCTGGAAACACCATATATTTT,TRBV25-1,TRBJ1-3,TRBD1,.
CASRHSRGGWDTEAFF,TGTGCCAGCCGCCACAGCCGGGGAGGATGGGACACTGAAGCTTTCTTT,TRBV19,TRBJ1-1,.,.
CASSAREGLSGNTIYF,TGTGCCAGCAGCGCCCGGGAGGGGCTCTCTGGAAACACCATATATTTT,TRBV5-4,TRBJ1-3,.,few
CATSSLVGELFF,TGTGCCACCAGCAGCTTAGTGGGGGAGCTGTTTTTT,TRBV15,TRBJ2-2,.,.
CASSVAGTGGGGNTIYF,TGTGCCAGCAGCGTAGCCGGGACAGGGGGCGGTGGAAACACCATATATTTT,TRBV9,TRBJ1-3,TRBD1,.
CASTNAGEKYEQYF,TGTGCCAGCACTAACGCAGGGGAAAAATACGAGCAGTACTTC,TRBV2,TRBJ2-7,.,.
CASAELDTQYF,TGCGCCAGCGCGGAACTAGATACGCAGTATTTT,TRBV5-1,TRBJ2-3,.,.
CASSDSETSGVMFF,TGTGCCAGCAGTGACTCCGAGACTAGCGGGGTTATGTTCTTC,TRBV6-4,TRBJ2-1,TRBD2,.
CASSSPTSGSPLHF,TGTGCCAGCAGCTCGCCCACCTCGGGTTCACCCCTCCACTTT,TRBV5-4,TRBJ1-6,.,.
CASSEAGLGQGGYTF,TGTGCCAGCAGTGAAGCTGGGCTTGGACAGGGTGGCTACACCTTC,TRBV6-1,TRBJ1-2,TRBD1,.
CASSWGQGPYEQYF,TGTGCCAGCAGTTGGGGTCAGGGGCCTTACGAGCAGTACTTC,TRBV6-5,TRBJ2-7,.,.
CASSFATGREQYF,TGTGCCAGCAGTTTTGCGACAGGGCGCGAGCAGTACTTC,TRBV12-3/TRBV12-4,TRBJ2-7,TRBD1,.
CASSPGGAGTTETQYF,TGTGCCAGCAGCCCGGGGGGGGCGGGTACGACCGAGACCCAGTACTTC,TRBV25-1,TRBJ2-5,TRBD2,.
CASSLRGTAEQYF,TGTGCCAGCAGCTTAAGAGGGACAGCGGAGCAGTACTTC,TRBV7-8,TRBJ2-7,TRBD1,once
CASSPTSGSTDTQYF,TGTGCCAGCAGCCCGACTAGCGGGAGCACAGATACGCAGTATTTT,TRBV6-2/TRBV6-3,TRBJ2-3,TRBD2,.
CASSLGGGPNYGYTF,TGTGCCAGCAGCTTAGGTGGAGGACCAAACTATGGCTACACCTTC,TRBV7-9,TRBJ1-2,.,.
CASTLGQGAPGELFF,TGTGCCAGCACCCTGGGACAGGGGGCGCCCGGGGAGCTGTTTTTT,TRBV2,TRBJ2-2,TRBD1,few
CASSLEGPRDEQYF,TGTGCCAGCAGCTTGGAGGGGCCAAGGGACGAGCAGTACTTC,TRBV5-4,TRBJ2-7,.,.
CASSAKGLAGETQYF,TGTGCCAGTAGTGCGAAGGGACTAGCGGGGGAGACCCAGTACTTC,TRBV19,TRBJ2-5,TRBD2,few
CASSLRQGLGYGYTF,TGTGCCAGCAGTCTACGACAGGGGCTCGGCTATGGCTACACCTTC,TRBV6-6,TRBJ1-2,TRBD1,.
CASNPGQVVSKTQYF,TGTGCCAGCAATCCGGGACAGGTCGTGTCCAAGACCCAGTACTTC,TRBV6-4,TRBJ2-5,TRBD1,.
CASSTRQGALGDTQYF,TGTGCCAGCAGTACCCGACAGGGGGCGCTTGGAGATACGCAGTATTTT,TRBV27,TRBJ2-3,TRBD1,.
CASSSFSSATRGDTEAFF,TGTGCCAGCAGTTCCTTTAGTAGTGCTACCCGAGGAGACACTGAAGCTTTCTTT,TRBV27,TRBJ1-1,.,once
CASSSGFSSHNEQFF,TGTGCCAGCAGTTCGGGTTTTAGCTCCCACAATGAGCAGTTCTTC,TRBV7-6,TRBJ2-1,.,few
CASSPSAGSGANVLTF,TGTGCCAGCTCACCATCAGCAGGGTCTGGGGCCAACGTCCTGACTTTC,TRBV18,TRBJ2-6,.,.
CASSPTGPRETQYF,TGTGCCAGCTCACCGACAGGGCCTCGGGAGACCCAGTACTTC,TRBV18,TRBJ2-5,TRBD1,.
CASRPMGGPRNTEAFF,TGTGCCAGCAGACCAATGGGGGGGCCGAGGAACACTGAAGCTTTCTTT,TRBV7-9,TRBJ1-1,.,.
CASSIDLWEGHNYGYTF,TGTGCCAGTAGTATAGATCTATGGGAGGGACATAACTATGGCTACACCTTC,TRBV19,TRBJ1-2,.,.
CASSPSSGQGSRDEQFF,TGTGCCAGCAGCCCTTCCTCGGGACAGGGTTCACGCGATGAGCAGTTCTTC,TRBV7-9,TRBJ2-1,TRBD1,few
CAISLTASNQPQHF,TGTGCCATCAGCCTGACAGCTAGCAATCAGCCCCAGCATTTT,TRBV10-3,TRBJ1-5,.,many
CASSPPGQAGTGELFF,TGTGCTAGCAGCCCTCCGGGACAGGCGGGCACCGGGGAGCTGTTTTTT,TRBV7-7,TRBJ2-2,TRBD1,.
CASSNLAGEQFF,TGTGCCAGCAGCAACCTAGCGGGCGAGCAGTTCTTC,TRBV11-3,TRBJ2-1,TRBD2,.
CASSPDMDSLYEQYF,TGTGCCAGCAGCCCAGATATGGACAGCCTGTACGAGCAGTACTTC,TRBV7-7,TRBJ2-7,.,few
CASSPGSRGLHTEAFF,TGTGCCAGCAGCCCCGGCTCTCGGGGTCTTCACACTGAAGCTTTCTTT,TRBV7-6,TRBJ1-1,.,.
CASSLDRAFGYTF,TGTGCCAGCAGCTTAGACAGGGCTTTTGGCTACACCTTC,TRBV7-2,TRBJ1-2,.,.
CASNGVTEAFF,TGTGCCAGCAATGGAGTCACTGAAGCTTTCTTT,TRBV28,TRBJ1-1,.,.
CASSIRPGGTSIHEQFF,TGTGCCAGTAGTATTAGGCCAGGAGGGACTAGCATCCATGAGCAGTTCTTC,TRBV19,TRBJ2-1,TRBD2,.
CASNREGGTGELFF,TGCGCCAGCAATCGGGAGGGCGGTACCGGGGAGCTGTTTTTT,TRBV5-1,TRBJ2-2,TRBD2,.
CASKTSARTDTIYF,TGTGCCAGCAAAACCTCTGCCCGGACAGACACCATATATTTT,TRBV2,TRBJ1-3,.,.
CASSYRAGRNSPLHF,TGTGCCAGCAGTTACAGGGCGGGACGGAATTCACCCCTCCACTTT,TRBV6-6,TRBJ1-6,.,few
CATSRAGYGRNTEAFF,TGTGCCACCAGCAGAGCGGGATACGGAAGGAACACTGAAGCTTTCTTT,TRBV15,TRBJ1-1,.,.
CATSGGGPGIQYF,TGTGCCACCAGTGGCGGCGGACCGGGGATTCAGTACTTC,TRBV24-1,TRBJ2-4,.,.
CASSQDSSQETQYF,TGTGCCAGCAGCCAGGACAGCAGCCAAGAGACCCAGTACTTC,TRBV14,TRBJ2-5,.,.